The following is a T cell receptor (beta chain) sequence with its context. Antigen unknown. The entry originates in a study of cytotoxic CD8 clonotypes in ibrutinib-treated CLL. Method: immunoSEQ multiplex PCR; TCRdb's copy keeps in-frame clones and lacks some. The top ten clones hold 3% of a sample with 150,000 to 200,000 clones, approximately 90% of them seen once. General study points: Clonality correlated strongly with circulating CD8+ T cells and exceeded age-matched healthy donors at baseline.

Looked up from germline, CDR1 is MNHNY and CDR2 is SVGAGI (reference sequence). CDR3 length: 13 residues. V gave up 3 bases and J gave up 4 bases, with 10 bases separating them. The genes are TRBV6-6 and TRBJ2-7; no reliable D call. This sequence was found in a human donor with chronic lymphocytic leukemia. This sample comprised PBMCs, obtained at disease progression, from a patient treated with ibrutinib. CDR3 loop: CASSYNSAYEQYF. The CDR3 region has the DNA TGTGCCAGCAGTTATAACAGCGCTTACGAGCAGTACTTC.